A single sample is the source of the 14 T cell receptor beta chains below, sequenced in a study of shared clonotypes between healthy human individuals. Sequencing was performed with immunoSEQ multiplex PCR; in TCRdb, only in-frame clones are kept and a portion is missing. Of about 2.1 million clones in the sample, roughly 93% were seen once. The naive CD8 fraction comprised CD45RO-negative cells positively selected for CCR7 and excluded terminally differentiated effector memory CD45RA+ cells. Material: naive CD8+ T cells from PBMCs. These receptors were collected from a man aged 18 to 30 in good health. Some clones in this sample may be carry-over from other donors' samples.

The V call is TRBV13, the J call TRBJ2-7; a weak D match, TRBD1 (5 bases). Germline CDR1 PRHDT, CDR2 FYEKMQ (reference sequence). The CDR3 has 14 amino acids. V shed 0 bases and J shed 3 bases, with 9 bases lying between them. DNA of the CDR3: TGTGCCAGCAGCTTAGGCCGACAGATCTACGAGCAGTACTTC. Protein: CASSLGRQIYEQYF.

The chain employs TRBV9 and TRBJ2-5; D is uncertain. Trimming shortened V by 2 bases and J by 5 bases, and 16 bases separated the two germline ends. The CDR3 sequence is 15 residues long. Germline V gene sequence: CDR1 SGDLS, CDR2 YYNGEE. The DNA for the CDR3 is TGTGCCAGCAGCGTCCTCCCGATGCTGTCTGAGACCCAGTACTTC. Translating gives CASSVLPMLSETQYF.

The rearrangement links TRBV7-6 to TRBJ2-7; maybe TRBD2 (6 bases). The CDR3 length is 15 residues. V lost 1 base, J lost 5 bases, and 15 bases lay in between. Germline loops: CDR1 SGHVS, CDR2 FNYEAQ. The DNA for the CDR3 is TGTGCCAGCAGCTTAGTGACTAGAAGTATCGACGAGCAGTACTTC. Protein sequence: CASSLVTRSIDEQYF.

The CDR3 reads CASSISASRVRTEAFF. The CDR3 DNA sequence: TGTGCCAGTAGTATTTCCGCCTCCAGGGTACGGACTGAAGCTTTCTTT. The V and J genes are TRBV19 and TRBJ1-1, with a tentative D call TRBD1 (5 bases). Trimming took off 3 bases at V and 5 bases at J, with 19 bases between the two ends. Germline V lookup: CDR1 LNHDA, CDR2 SQIVND (reference sequence). The CDR3 runs to 16 residues.

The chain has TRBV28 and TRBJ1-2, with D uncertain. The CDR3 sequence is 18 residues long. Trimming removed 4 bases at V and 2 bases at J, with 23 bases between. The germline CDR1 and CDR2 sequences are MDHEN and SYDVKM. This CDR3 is CASSSRQSRTQANYGYTF. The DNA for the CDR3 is TGTGCCAGCAGTTCTCGACAATCAAGGACTCAGGCCAACTATGGCTACACCTTC.

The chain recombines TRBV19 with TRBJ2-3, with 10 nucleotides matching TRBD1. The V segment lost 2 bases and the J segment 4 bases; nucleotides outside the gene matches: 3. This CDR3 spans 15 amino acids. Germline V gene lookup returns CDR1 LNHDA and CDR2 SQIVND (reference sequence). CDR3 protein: CASSISTGGSDTQYF. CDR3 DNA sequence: TGTGCCAGTAGTATATCGACAGGGGGCTCAGATACGCAGTATTTT.

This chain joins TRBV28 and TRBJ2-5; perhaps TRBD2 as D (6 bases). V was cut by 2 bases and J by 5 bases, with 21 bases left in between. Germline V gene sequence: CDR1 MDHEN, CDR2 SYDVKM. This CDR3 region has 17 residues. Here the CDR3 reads CASSLPPGQEGEETQYF. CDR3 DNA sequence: TGTGCCAGCAGTTTACCACCGGGGCAGGAGGGAGAGGAGACCCAGTACTTC.

The CDR3 spells CASSQERQGLGPQHF. The CDR3 region has the DNA TGCGCCAGCAGCCAAGAAAGGCAGGGCCTAGGGCCCCAGCATTTT. The chain recombines TRBV4-3 with TRBJ1-5; D possibly corresponds to TRBD1 (5 bases). Germline loops: CDR1 LGHNA, CDR2 YSLEER. This CDR3 has 15 amino acids. The V end lost 0 bases, the J end lost 9 bases, and 15 bases lay between the germline ends.

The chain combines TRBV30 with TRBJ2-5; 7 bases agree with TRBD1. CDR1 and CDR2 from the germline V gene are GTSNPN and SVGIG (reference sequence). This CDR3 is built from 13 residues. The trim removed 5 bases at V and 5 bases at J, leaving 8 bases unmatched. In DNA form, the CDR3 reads TGTGCCTGGGGCCAGACAGGGTGGGAGACCCAGTACTTC. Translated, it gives CAWGQTGWETQYF.

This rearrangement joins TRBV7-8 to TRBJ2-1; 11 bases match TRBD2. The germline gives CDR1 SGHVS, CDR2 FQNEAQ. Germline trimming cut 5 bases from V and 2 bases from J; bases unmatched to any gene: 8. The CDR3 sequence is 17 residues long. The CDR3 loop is CASSIPSGRRAYNEQFF. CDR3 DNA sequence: TGTGCCAGCAGCATTCCTAGCGGGAGGCGAGCCTACAATGAGCAGTTCTTC.

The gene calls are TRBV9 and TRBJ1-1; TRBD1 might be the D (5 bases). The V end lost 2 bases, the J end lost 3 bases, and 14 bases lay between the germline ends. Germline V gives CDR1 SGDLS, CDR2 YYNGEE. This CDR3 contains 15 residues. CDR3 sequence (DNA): TGTGCCAGCAGCGTCGGGGGTCCCCGAGACACTGAAGCTTTCTTT. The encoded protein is CASSVGGPRDTEAFF.

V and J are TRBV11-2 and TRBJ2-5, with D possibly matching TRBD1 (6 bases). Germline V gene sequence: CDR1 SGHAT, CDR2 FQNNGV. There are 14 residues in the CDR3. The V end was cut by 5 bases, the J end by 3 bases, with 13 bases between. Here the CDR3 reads CASSGTRGEETQYF. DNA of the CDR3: TGTGCCAGCAGCGGGACACGGGGTGAAGAGACCCAGTACTTC.

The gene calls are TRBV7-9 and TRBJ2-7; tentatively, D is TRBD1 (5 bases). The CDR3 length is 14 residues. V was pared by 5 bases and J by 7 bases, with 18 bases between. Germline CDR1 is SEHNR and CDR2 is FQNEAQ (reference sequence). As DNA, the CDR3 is TGTGCCAGCAGCCCAGCCCCCGCAGGGTGGGAGCAGTACTTC. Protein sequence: CASSPAPAGWEQYF.

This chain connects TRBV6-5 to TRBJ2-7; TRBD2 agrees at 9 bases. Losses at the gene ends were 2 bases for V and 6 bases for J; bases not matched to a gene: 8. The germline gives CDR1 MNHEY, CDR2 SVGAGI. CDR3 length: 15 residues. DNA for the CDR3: TGTGCCAGCAGTTACCGGGCGGGAGGGCCCATCGAGCAGTACTTC. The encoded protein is CASSYRAGGPIEQYF.